The clone carrying this TCR beta chain was seen many times. The antigen remains undetermined. These data come from a study of blood T cells in healthy people across ages. Overall study results and limits: Getting older went along with TCR beta diversity per million T cells dropping roughly linearly. Unknown CMV status may confound age-related changes in expanded clones.

Alongside a J-beta primer mix, a sample-barcoded 5' primer served in a second PCR lasting roughly 6 to 11 cycles. TCRdb reprocessed the 5' RACE reads via MiXCR and lists one record per CDR3 protein. The sample yields around 900,000 distinct CDR3 sequences, 25% to 30% seen once. V was pared by 1 base and J by 4 bases, with 8 bases between. CDR1 is SGHTA, CDR2 FQGNSA, per germline. The CDR3 totals 13 residues. Per-sample PBMC isolation yielded at least 7 million cells. Extraction of total RNA produced a minimum of 5.5 micrograms from each sample. V is TRBV7-2 and J is TRBJ2-7; D gene uncertain. This TCR was sampled from an elderly woman in good health. The sample comprised blood. CDR3 nucleotides: TGTGCCAGCAGCTTAGTCTTGGGATACGAGCAGTACTTC. Its translation is CASSLVLGYEQYF.